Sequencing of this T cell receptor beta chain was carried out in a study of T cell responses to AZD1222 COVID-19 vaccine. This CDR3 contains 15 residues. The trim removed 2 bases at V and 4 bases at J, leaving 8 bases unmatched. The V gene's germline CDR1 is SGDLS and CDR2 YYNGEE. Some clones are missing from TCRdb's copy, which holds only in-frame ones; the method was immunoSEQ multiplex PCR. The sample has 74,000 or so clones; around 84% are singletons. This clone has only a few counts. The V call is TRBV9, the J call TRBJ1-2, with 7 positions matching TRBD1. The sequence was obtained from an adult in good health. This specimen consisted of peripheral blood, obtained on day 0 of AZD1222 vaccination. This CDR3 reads CASSVRDRFSYGYTF. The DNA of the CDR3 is TGTGCCAGCAGCGTCCGGGACAGATTTTCCTATGGCTACACCTTC.